Reported below is one T cell receptor beta chain. Its target is not known. The sample comes from a study of T-cell reconstitution after alpha-beta-depleted transplantation in children. General observations from the study: For some patients, TCRbeta diversity was high at day 60 because of recipient T cells and thymic progenitors that survived. After transplant, at about two months, alpha-beta T cells were reportedly derived from several hundred expanded graft clones.

Preparation of the TCRbeta library involved a method that used unique molecular identifiers. MiXCR, run by TCRdb on the PCR reads, gives a single entry per CDR3 protein. This sample has under 300,000 distinct CDR3 sequences, with roughly 11% found just once. Germline CDR1 is SGHVS and CDR2 is FNYEAQ. This CDR3 comprises 13 residues. Trimming shortened V by 5 bases and J by 4 bases, and 10 bases separated the two germline ends. The TCR comes from a male patient aged 2-15 years who had a stem cell transplant for chronic granulomatous disease, so the T cells may come from the graft donor. The V gene is TRBV7-6, the J gene TRBJ2-3; D call uncertain. The sample in question was peripheral blood, obtained 180 days after TCRalphabeta/CD19-depleted stem cell transplant. CDR3: CASSLLLSDTQYF. DNA of the CDR3: TGTGCCAGCAGCCTTCTACTCTCAGATACGCAGTATTTT.